What follows is one TCR beta chain and its context. It lacks a known antigen. No base qualities exist here, and no much larger clone lies one base off it. Whole blood was collected in K2EDTA tubes by collaborating institutions according to the institutions' own protocols. For TCRbeta analysis, collaborators shipped samples as frozen whole blood, isolated PBMCs, or DNA extracted from either of those sample types. This entry belongs to a study of blood T cell repertoires in COVID-19 (TCRdb year 2020). As for the study more broadly: Collaborator samples came from the United States, Italy and Spain and covered acute and convalescent phases of COVID-19. Nearly every sample came with metadata listing a de-identified subject ID, COVID-19 status, age in years and sex. Subjects who had been exposed to COVID-19, were actively infected with it, or had recovered from it provided the deeply sampled blood TCRbeta repertoires that made up the dataset. The prospective study material was composed of cDNA or gDNA derived from T cells, B-cell-depleted T cells, or PBMCs. The samples were drawn from the first 160 participants of the ongoing ImmuneRACE study and from 1,254 subjects provided by 6 global collaborators. HLA class I and class II types, where available, came from metadata supplied by the sample provider rather than from assay-based typing. The repertoires were released in a freely available public database intended as a resource for research on the immune response to SARS-CoV-2.

Broad study findings and their caveats: The amount of clinical and demographic metadata varied by source and participant and was provided uncurated.

The germline V gene (reference sequence) yields MNHEY for CDR1 and SMNVEV for CDR2. Including the terminal cysteine and phenylalanine, the CDR3 comprises 16 residues. Only the CDR3 portion is preserved as DNA: 48 bases, with reading frame beginning at the first base. The trim is 2 bases for V and 0 bases for J, with a gap of 13 bases between the germline ends. TCRbeta CDR3 regions were amplified from genomic DNA by means of the immunoSEQ Assay, a bias-controlled multiplex PCR. In the source study's methods: Nucleated cell counts per sample were estimated from amplification of reference gene primers within the assay. To quantify the absolute abundance of each unique TCRbeta CDR3 rearrangement, sequence reads were collapsed and filtered. Productive Simpson clonality was computed per sample as the square root of Simpson's diversity index over productive rearrangements. TCRdb's version of the immuneACCESS table is confined to in-frame rearrangements and falls short of the full clone set. An unresolved V gene accounts for under half of the shortfall where checked; the remainder is of unknown origin. D and trimming come from the DNA, and the V and J calls and clone size come from that table. The sample table records 29,000 or so clones; 84% of these occur just once. The top ten clones comprise 9% to 10% of the sample.

The TCR originated in a man of 80 years or more with active COVID-19. Sequencing used peripheral blood. Recombination linked TRBV27 to TRBJ1-1; matching of 6 bases hints at TRBD1 as the D gene. The CDR3: CASSLHGQLMNTEAFF. The sequenced DNA: TGTGCCAGCAGTTTACATGGACAGCTCATGAACACTGAAGCTTTCTTT.